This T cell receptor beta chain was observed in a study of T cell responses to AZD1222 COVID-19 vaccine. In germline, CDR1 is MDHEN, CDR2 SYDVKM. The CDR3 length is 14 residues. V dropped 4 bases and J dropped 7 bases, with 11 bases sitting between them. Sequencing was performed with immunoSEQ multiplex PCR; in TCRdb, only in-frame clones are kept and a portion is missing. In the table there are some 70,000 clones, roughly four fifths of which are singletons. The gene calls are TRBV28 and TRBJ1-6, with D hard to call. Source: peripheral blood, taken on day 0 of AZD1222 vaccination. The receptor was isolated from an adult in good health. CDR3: CASSSPAQNSPLHF. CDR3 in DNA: TGTGCCAGCAGTTCCCCCGCTCAGAATTCACCCCTCCACTTT. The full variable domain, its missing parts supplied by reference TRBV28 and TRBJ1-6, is DVKVTQSSRYLVKRTGEKVFLECVQDMDHENMFWYRQDPGLGLRLIYFSYDVKMKEKGDIPEGYSVSREKKERFSLILESASTNQTSMYLCASSSPAQNSPLHFGNGTRLTVT.